Listed below are T cell receptor beta chains from one sample, sequenced in a study of T-cell memory formation after mild COVID-19. TCRdb recomputed calls from the 5' RACE reads with MiXCR, one row per CDR3 protein. The table lists some 57,000 distinct CDR3 sequences, 10% to 15% of them singletons. The sequencing sample was made of PBMCs or a T cell subset sorted from them (not recorded which). These TCRs come from a man between 18 and 35 years old who had mild COVID-19 (a few samples of this study predate the infection). Cell type and time point are not known. Each CDR3 is given with its conserved first and last residue. Fields, in order: J gene, V gene, clone size, D gene, CDR3 DNA, CDR3 protein. D genes are given only for firm matches. Size is omitted from some rows. Given values are once, few, many or a class for expanded clones.

TRBJ2-5 | TRBV7-6 | . | . | TGTGCCAGCAGCTTACACGGTGAAGAGACCCAGTACTTC | CASSLHGEETQYF
TRBJ1-2 | TRBV7-9 | medium-sized | . | TGTGCCAGCAGCGAACAAGTTTATGGCTACACCTTC | CASSEQVYGYTF
TRBJ2-1 | TRBV12-3/TRBV12-4 | . | TRBD2 | TGTGCCAGCAGTTTACGGAGCGGGGGGGTAGATGAGCAGTTCTTC | CASSLRSGGVDEQFF
TRBJ2-3 | TRBV12-3/TRBV12-4 | few | TRBD1 | TGTGCCAGCAGTTCTGAACAGGGGGCGGGAGATACGCAGTATTTT | CASSSEQGAGDTQYF
TRBJ2-3 | TRBV5-1 | many | . | TGCGCCAGCCGGAGGGGTACAGATACGCAGTATTTT | CASRRGTDTQYF
TRBJ1-6 | TRBV25-1 | . | . | TGTGCCAGCAGTGAGGGGACTTATAATTCACCCCTCCACTTT | CASSEGTYNSPLHF
TRBJ1-6 | TRBV9 | few | . | TGTGCCAGCAGCGTAGGTTCGGACATGGGAAATTCACCCCTCCACTTT | CASSVGSDMGNSPLHF
TRBJ1-3 | TRBV7-6 | . | TRBD1 | TGTGCCAGCAGCCCAGGGGGCTCTGGAAACACCATATATTTT | CASSPGGSGNTIYF
TRBJ2-5 | TRBV6-2/TRBV6-3 | . | . | TGTGCCAGCTCCCAGGGGTGGGAGACCCAGTACTTC | CASSQGWETQYF
TRBJ1-2 | TRBV6-4 | . | . | TGTGCCAGTAGCCAGGGTCGAGGCTATGGCTACACCTTC | CASSQGRGYGYTF
TRBJ2-3 | TRBV7-9 | many | . | TGTGCCAGCAGCTCGAGGGGTCCAGATACGCAGTATTTT | CASSSRGPDTQYF
TRBJ2-1 | TRBV6-2/TRBV6-3 | many | . | TGTGCCAGCAGTTACGCTATAAGCCCTAGAGTGATCTATGAGCAGTTCTTC | CASSYAISPRVIYEQFF
TRBJ1-1 | TRBV18 | . | TRBD1 | TGTGCCAGCTCACTCGACAGGGAAGGGCAAGCTTTCTTT | CASSLDREGQAFF
TRBJ2-3 | TRBV24-1 | . | . | TGTGCCACTGCTTCTGGTACAGTGGTAGATACGCAGTATTTT | CATASGTVVDTQYF
TRBJ2-7 | TRBV18 | few | TRBD1 | TGTGCCAGCTCACCAGGGACAGGGGGCGACGAGCAGTACTTC | CASSPGTGGDEQYF
TRBJ2-3 | TRBV3-1 | . | . | TGTGCCAGCAGCCAAGTGGTAGCCGGGGATACGCAGTATTTT | CASSQVVAGDTQYF
TRBJ2-3 | TRBV24-1 | . | . | TGTGCCACCAGTGATACTACAGGGGCGGGGACAGATACGCAGTATTTT | CATSDTTGAGTDTQYF
TRBJ2-5 | TRBV9 | few | TRBD2 | TGTGCCAGCAGCGCTAGCGGGGGGAAAGAGACCCAGTACTTC | CASSASGGKETQYF
TRBJ1-2 | TRBV7-2 | . | . | TGTGCCAGCAGCTTAGCGTATTCGGGGGCCAGACCGTATGGCTACACCTTC | CASSLAYSGARPYGYTF
TRBJ2-3 | TRBV7-2 | . | TRBD1 | TGTGCCAGCAGCCCCTACAGGGGAACCACAGATACGCAGTATTTT | CASSPYRGTTDTQYF
TRBJ2-7 | TRBV5-1 | many | . | TGCGCCAGCAGCTCGGACAGCTCCTACGAGCAGTACTTC | CASSSDSSYEQYF
TRBJ1-1 | TRBV7-3 | medium-sized | . | TGTGCCAGCAGCGCAAATACAGGGACATCTGAAGCTTTCTTT | CASSANTGTSEAFF
TRBJ2-7 | TRBV4-1 | few | . | TGCGCCAGCAGCCAGGGGCGAGTGGCGGTAACCTCCTACGAGCAGTACTTC | CASSQGRVAVTSYEQYF
TRBJ1-3 | TRBV28 | . | TRBD1 | TGTGCCAGCAGCAACAGGGGGCACGGAAACACCATATATTTT | CASSNRGHGNTIYF
TRBJ2-2 | TRBV7-9 | . | TRBD1 | TGTGCCAGCAGCTCGGGACAGATATTCACCGGGGAGCTGTTTTTT | CASSSGQIFTGELFF
TRBJ1-1 | TRBV7-9 | . | TRBD1 | TGTGCCAGCAGCCCAGGGGGGCAGGGTTCGGCCACTGAAGCTTTCTTT | CASSPGGQGSATEAFF
TRBJ1-5 | TRBV5-6 | . | . | TGTGCCAGCAGCTCTCAGACAGTACCCAATCAGCCCCAGCATTTT | CASSSQTVPNQPQHF
TRBJ2-5 | TRBV12-3/TRBV12-4 | many | . | TGTGCCAGCAGTTTACCGACAACGCAAGAGACCCAGTACTTC | CASSLPTTQETQYF
TRBJ1-6 | TRBV9 | . | . | TGTGCCAGCAGCGCTTGGGGGCTCTCGGATTCACCCCTCCACTTT | CASSAWGLSDSPLHF
TRBJ2-5 | TRBV5-4 | . | . | TGTGCCAGCAGCTTGAGGCAGCGCGGCGAGACCCAGTACTTC | CASSLRQRGETQYF
TRBJ2-5 | TRBV5-1 | few | . | TGCGCCAGCAGCGCCCTGGGGACCCAAGAGACCCAGTACTTC | CASSALGTQETQYF
TRBJ2-1 | TRBV10-3 | . | TRBD2 | TGTGCCATCAGTAGGACTAGCGGGGGCGGTGGTGACAATGAGCAGTTCTTC | CAISRTSGGGGDNEQFF